This T cell receptor beta chain was identified in a study of neurological immune-mediated disorders. Every sequencing run generated in excess of 170 million TCR-beta sequences. These sequences covered 15-18 subjects. TCRdb called the 5' RACE reads again in MiXCR, with one record for every CDR3 protein. This sample has 35,000 to 50,000 distinct CDR3 sequences; roughly 15% occur once, and the top ten carry about 3.6%. The sequencing sample was made of CD4+ T cells from blood. The receptor was derived from a woman in her sixties with HTLV-1-associated myelopathy (HAM/TSP).

The CDR3 here is CVSNPPGTGFYGYTF. The CDR3 DNA is TGTGTCAGTAACCCACCCGGGACAGGGTTCTATGGCTACACCTTC. The rearrangement links TRBV6-5 to TRBJ1-2, with 9 bases aligning to TRBD1. Germline V gives CDR1 MNHEY, CDR2 SVGAGI. The CDR3 has 15 residues.